Sequencing of this T cell receptor (beta chain) was carried out in a study of blood T cell repertoires in COVID-19. For the study at large: The United States, Italy and Spain were the sources of the acute and convalescent COVID-19 samples. Sample material is recorded as cDNA or gDNA derived from T cells, B-cell-depleted T cells, or PBMCs.

The CDR3 consists of 15 residues. CDR1 SGDLS and CDR2 YYNGEE come from the germline V gene. Seattle cases were enrolled at active infection and followed longitudinally. In the authors' methods: It was from reference gene primer amplification that nucleated cell counts were estimated. Using immunoSEQ multiplex PCR, the repertoire was profiled, and TCRdb retains in-frame clones only, with some absent. V and J calls and clone size are those listed in that table; D and trimming were worked out from the DNA. The sample lists approximately 290,000 clones, roughly 90% seen once, with over 8.5% in the top ten. In its sample, this clone was seen once. One junction end disagrees with the germline gene, perhaps due to a read error.

This chain links TRBV9 with TRBJ1-6; D not certain. The TCR originated in a woman aged 30 to 39 with COVID-19, enrolled during active disease. The specimen sequenced was peripheral blood. This CDR3 is CASSADKAVNTPLHF. CDR3 DNA sequence: TGTGCCAGCAGCGCCGACAAGGCCGTTAATACACCCCTCCACTTT.